The sequence of this TCR beta chain was determined in a study of T cell responses to AZD1222 COVID-19 vaccine. This clone is a singleton in its sample. The length of the CDR3 is 14 residues. The ends lost 5 bases at V and 7 bases at J; junction bases unmatched: 5. Germline assignment: CDR1 SEHNR and CDR2 FQNEAQ (reference sequence). Assay used: immunoSEQ multiplex PCR; TCRdb lists only in-frame clones, some missing. The sample has about 160,000 clones; roughly 92% are singletons. This specimen consisted of peripheral blood, obtained 28 days after the second AZD1222 dose. This chain uses TRBV7-9 with TRBJ1-4; 9 positions agree with TRBD1. This clonotype was sampled from an adult who received the AZD1222 COVID-19 vaccine. DNA for the CDR3: TGTGCCAGCAGCAAGGGACAGGGAGGTGAAAAACTGTTTTTT. It yields the protein CASSKGQGGEKLFF.